The clone carrying this T cell receptor beta chain was found a few times. The data are from a study of T-cell reconstitution after alpha-beta-depleted transplantation in children. The TCRbeta library was prepared with unique molecular identifiers. TCRdb reprocessed the PCR reads via MiXCR and lists one record per CDR3 protein. The table lists 450,000 to 500,000 distinct CDR3 sequences, about an eighth of them singletons. Per the germline V gene, CDR1 is SGDLS and CDR2 is YYNGEE. The CDR3 length is 17 residues. After removal of 3 bases from V and 0 bases from J, the junction contained 9 bases not matched to a gene.

The chain joins TRBV9 to TRBJ2-5; TRBD1 matches at 9 bases. This material consisted of PBMCs from the stem cell graft donor, taken from the stem cell graft. The source of this sequence is a human donor who donated a stem cell graft to a child with combined immunodeficiency. The CDR3 DNA reads as TGTGCCAGCAGCGACCGGACAGGGGTCGGGTACCAAGAGACCCAGTACTTC. Its protein product is CASSDRTGVGYQETQYF.